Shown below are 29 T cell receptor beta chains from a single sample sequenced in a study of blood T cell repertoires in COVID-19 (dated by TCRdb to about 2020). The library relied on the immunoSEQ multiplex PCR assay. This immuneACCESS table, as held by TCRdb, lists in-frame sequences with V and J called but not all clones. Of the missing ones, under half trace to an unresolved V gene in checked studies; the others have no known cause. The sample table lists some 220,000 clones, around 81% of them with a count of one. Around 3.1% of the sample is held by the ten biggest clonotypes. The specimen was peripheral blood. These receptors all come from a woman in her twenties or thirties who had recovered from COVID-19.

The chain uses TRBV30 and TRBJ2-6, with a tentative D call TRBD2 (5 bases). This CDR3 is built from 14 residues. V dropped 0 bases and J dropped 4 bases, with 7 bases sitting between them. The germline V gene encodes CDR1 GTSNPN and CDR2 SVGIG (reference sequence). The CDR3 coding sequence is TGTGCCTGGAGTGTACTAGGGGGGGCCAACGTCCTGACTTTC. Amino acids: CAWSVLGGANVLTF.

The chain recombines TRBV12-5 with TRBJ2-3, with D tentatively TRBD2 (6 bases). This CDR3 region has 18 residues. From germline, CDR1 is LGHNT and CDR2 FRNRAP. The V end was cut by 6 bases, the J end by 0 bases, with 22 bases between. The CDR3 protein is CASGPGSGFGSSTDTQYF. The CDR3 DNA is TGTGCTAGTGGCCCGGGGAGCGGGTTTGGGTCTAGCACAGATACGCAGTATTTT. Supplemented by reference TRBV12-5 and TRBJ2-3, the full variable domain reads DARVTQTPRHKVTEMGQEVTMRCQPILGHNTVFWYRQTMMQGLELLAYFRNRAPLDDSGMPKDRFSAEMPDATLATLKIQPSEPRDSAVYFCASGPGSGFGSSTDTQYFGPGTRLTVL.

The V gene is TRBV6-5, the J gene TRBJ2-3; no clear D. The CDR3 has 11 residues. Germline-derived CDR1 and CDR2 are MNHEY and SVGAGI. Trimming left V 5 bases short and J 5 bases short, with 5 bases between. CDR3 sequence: CASSPQDTQYF. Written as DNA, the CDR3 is TGTGCCAGCAGTCCCCAAGATACGCAGTATTTT.

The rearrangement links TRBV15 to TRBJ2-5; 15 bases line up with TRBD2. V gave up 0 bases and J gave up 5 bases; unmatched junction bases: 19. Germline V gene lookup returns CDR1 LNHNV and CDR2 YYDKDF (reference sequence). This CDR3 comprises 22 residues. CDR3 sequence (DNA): TGTGCCACCAGCAGAGATCCGGGACCCCGTGGGACTAGCGGGAGGCCCTCGGAGACCCAGTACTTC. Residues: CATSRDPGPRGTSGRPSETQYF.

The CDR3 loop reads CAISASEGGELFF. CDR3 coding DNA: TGTGCCATCAGTGCGTCCGAGGGCGGGGAGCTGTTTTTT. The genes are TRBV10-3 and TRBJ2-2; possibly TRBD2 for D (5 bases). V dropped 4 bases and J dropped 7 bases, with 10 bases sitting between them. This CDR3 has 13 amino acids. Germline CDR1 ENHRY, CDR2 SYGVKD.

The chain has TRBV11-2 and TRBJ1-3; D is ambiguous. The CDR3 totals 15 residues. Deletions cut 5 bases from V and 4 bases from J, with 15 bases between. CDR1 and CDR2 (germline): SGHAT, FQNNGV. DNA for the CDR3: TGTGCCAGCAGCACGGACTATAACTCAGGAAACACCATATATTTT. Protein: CASSTDYNSGNTIYF.

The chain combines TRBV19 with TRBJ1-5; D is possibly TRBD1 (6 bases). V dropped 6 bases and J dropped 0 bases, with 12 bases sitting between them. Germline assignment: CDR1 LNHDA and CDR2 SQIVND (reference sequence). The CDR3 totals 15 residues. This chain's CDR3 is CASRLGQYSNQPQHF. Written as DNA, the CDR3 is TGTGCCAGTAGGTTAGGACAGTATAGCAATCAGCCCCAGCATTTT.

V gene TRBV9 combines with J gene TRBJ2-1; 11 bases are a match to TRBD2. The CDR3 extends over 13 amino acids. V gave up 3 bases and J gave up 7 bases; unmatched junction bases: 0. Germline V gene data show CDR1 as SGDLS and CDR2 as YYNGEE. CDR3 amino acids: CASSASGRNEQFF. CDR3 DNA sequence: TGTGCCAGCAGCGCTAGCGGGAGGAATGAGCAGTTCTTC.

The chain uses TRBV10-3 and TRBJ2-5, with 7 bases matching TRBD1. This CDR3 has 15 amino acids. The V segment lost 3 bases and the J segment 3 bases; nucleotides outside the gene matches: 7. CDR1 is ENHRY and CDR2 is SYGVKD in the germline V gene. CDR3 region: CAISETPTGEETQYF. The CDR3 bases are TGTGCCATCAGTGAAACCCCTACAGGGGAAGAGACCCAGTACTTC.

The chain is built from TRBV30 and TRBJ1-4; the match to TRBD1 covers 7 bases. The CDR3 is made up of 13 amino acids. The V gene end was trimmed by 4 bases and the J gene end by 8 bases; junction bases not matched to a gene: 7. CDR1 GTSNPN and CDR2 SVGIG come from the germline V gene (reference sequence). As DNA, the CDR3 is TGTGCCTGGAATGGACAGGAAGCAGAAAAACTGTTTTTT. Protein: CAWNGQEAEKLFF. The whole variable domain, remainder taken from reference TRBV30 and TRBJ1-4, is SQTIHQWPATLVQPVGSPLSLECTVEGTSNPNLYWYRQAAGRGLQLLFYSVGIGQISSEVPQNLSASRPQDRQFILSSKKLLLSDSGFYLCAWNGQEAEKLFFGSGTQLSVL.

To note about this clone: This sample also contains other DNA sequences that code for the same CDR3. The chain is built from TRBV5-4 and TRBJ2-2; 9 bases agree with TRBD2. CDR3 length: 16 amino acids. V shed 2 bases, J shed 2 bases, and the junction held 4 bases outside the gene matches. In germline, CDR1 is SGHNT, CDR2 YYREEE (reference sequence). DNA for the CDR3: TGTGCCAGCAGCTTTAGCGGGAGCGGCAACACCGGGGAGCTGTTTTTT. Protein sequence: CASSFSGSGNTGELFF.

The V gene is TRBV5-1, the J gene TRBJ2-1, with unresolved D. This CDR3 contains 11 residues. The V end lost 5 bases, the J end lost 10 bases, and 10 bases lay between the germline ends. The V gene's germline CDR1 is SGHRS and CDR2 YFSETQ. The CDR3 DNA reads TGCGCCAGCAGGATGTTAGCAGAGCAGTTCTTC. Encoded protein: CASRMLAEQFF.

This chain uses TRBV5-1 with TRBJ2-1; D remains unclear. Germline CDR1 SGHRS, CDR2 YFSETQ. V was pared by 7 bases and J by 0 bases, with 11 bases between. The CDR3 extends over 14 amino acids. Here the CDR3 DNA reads TGCGCCAGCTTCCCGGGTAGCTCCTACAATGAGCAGTTCTTC. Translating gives CASFPGSSYNEQFF.

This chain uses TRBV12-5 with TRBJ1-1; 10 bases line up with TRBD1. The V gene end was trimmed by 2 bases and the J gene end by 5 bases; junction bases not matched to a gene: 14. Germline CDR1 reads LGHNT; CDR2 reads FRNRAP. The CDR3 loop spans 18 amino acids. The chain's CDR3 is CASGLTRTSGQGRTEAFF. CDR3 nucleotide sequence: TGTGCTAGTGGTTTGACAAGAACTTCGGGACAGGGGAGGACTGAAGCTTTCTTT. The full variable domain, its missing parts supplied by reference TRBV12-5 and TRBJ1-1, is DARVTQTPRHKVTEMGQEVTMRCQPILGHNTVFWYRQTMMQGLELLAYFRNRAPLDDSGMPKDRFSAEMPDATLATLKIQPSEPRDSAVYFCASGLTRTSGQGRTEAFFGQGTRLTVV.

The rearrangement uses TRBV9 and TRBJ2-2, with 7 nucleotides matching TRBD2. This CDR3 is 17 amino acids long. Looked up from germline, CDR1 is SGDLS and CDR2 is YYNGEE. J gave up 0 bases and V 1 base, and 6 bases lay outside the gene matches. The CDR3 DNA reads TGTGCCAGCAGCGTATCCCAGCGGGACCCGAACACCGGGGAGCTGTTTTTT. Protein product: CASSVSQRDPNTGELFF.

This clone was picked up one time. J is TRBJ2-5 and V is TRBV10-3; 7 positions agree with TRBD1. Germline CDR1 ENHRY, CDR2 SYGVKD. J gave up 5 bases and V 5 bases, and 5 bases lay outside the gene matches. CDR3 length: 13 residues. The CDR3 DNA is TGTGCCATCAGTTCCGACAGGGAGGAGACCCAGTACTTC. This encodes CAISSDREETQYF.

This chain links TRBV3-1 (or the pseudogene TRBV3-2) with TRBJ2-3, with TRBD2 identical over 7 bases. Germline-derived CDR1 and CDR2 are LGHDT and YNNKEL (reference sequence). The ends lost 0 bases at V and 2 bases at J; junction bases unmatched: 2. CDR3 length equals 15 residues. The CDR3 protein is CASSQDAGATDTQYF. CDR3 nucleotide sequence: TGTGCCAGCAGCCAAGACGCGGGAGCCACAGATACGCAGTATTTT.

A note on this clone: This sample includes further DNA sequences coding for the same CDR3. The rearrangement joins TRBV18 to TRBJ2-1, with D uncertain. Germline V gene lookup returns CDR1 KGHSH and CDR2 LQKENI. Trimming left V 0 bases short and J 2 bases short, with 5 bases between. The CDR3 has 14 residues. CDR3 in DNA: TGTGCCAGCTCACCACCTTCTACCTACAATGAGCAGTTCTTC. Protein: CASSPPSTYNEQFF.

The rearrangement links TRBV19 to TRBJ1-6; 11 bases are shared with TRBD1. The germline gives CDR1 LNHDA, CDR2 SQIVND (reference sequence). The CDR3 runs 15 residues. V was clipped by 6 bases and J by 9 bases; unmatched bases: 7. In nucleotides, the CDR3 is TGTGCCAGTAGACCGACCGGGACAGGGGGTTCACCCCTCCACTTT. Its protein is CASRPTGTGGSPLHF.

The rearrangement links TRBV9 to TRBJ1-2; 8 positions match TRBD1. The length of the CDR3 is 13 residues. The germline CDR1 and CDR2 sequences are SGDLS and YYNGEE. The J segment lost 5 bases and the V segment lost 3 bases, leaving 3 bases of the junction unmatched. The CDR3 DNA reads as TGTGCCAGCAGCGAAGACAGGGGTTATGGCTACACCTTC. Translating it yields CASSEDRGYGYTF.

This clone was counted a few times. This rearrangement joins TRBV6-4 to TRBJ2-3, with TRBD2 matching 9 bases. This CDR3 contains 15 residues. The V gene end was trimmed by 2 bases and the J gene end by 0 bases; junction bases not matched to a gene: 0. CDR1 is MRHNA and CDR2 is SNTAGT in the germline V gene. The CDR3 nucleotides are TGTGCCAGCAGTGACGGGACTAGCAGCACAGATACGCAGTATTTT. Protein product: CASSDGTSSTDTQYF.

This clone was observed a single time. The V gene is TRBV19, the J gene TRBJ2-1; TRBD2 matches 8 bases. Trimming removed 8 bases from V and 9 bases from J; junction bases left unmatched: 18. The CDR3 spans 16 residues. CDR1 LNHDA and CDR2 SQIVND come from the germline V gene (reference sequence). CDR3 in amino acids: CASSRESGSNWVEQFF. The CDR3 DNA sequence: TGTGCCAGTTCCCGAGAGAGCGGGAGTAATTGGGTTGAGCAGTTCTTC. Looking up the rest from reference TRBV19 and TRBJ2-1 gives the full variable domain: DGGITQSPKYLFRKEGQNVTLSCEQNLNHDAMYWYRQDPGQGLRLIYYSQIVNDFQKGDIAEGYSVSREKKESFPLTVTSAQKNPTAFYLCASSRESGSNWVEQFFGPGTRLTVL.

The CDR3 is CASSGTGNQPQHF. CDR3 DNA sequence: TGTGCCAGCAGCGGTACAGGGAATCAGCCCCAGCATTTT. The chain uses TRBV7-3 and TRBJ1-5; tentatively, D is TRBD1 (6 bases). The CDR3 loop spans 13 amino acids. The germline V gene has CDR1 SGHTA and CDR2 FQGTGA. Trimming shortened V by 5 bases and J by 4 bases, and 9 bases separated the two germline ends.

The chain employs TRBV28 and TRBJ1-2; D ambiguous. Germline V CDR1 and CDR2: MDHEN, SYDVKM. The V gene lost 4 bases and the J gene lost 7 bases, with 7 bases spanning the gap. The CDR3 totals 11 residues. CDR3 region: CASSSGIGYTF. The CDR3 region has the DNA TGTGCCAGCAGTTCGGGAATTGGCTACACCTTC.

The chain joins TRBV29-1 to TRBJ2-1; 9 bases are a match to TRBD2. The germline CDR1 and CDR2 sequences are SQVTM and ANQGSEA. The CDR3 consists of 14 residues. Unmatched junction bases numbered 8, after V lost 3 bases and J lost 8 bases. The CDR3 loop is CSVDHAGGLYEQFF. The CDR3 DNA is TGCAGCGTTGATCATGCGGGAGGGCTCTATGAGCAGTTCTTC.

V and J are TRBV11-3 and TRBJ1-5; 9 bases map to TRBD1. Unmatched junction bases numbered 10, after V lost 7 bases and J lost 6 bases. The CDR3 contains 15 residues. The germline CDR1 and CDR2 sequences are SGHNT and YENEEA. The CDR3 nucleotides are TGTGCCAGCAACCCACCGGGACAGGGACGTCAGCCCCAGCATTTT. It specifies CASNPPGQGRQPQHF.

This CDR3 reads CASSLKTPRGDEQFF. Written as DNA, the CDR3 is TGCGCCAGCAGCTTGAAAACTCCGAGAGGCGATGAGCAGTTCTTC. The chain recombines TRBV5-1 with TRBJ2-1; D call uncertain. V was shortened by 1 base and J by 8 bases, with 16 bases between the two germline ends. This CDR3 has 15 residues. Germline-derived CDR1 and CDR2 are SGHRS and YFSETQ.

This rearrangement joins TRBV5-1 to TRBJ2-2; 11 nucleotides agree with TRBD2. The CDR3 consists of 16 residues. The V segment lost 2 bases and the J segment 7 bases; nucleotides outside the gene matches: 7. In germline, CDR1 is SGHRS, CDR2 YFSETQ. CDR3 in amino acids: CASSFSGTSGFGELFF. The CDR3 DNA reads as TGCGCCAGCAGCTTCTCCGGGACTAGCGGTTTCGGGGAGCTGTTTTTT.

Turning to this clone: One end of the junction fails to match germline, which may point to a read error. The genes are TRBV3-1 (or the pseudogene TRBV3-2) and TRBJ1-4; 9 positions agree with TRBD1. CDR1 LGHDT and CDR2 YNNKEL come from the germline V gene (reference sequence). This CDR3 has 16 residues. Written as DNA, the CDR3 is TGTGCCAGCAGCCAAGACGGGCCGGGACAGGGAGAAAGACTGTTTTTT. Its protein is CASSQDGPGQGERLFF.